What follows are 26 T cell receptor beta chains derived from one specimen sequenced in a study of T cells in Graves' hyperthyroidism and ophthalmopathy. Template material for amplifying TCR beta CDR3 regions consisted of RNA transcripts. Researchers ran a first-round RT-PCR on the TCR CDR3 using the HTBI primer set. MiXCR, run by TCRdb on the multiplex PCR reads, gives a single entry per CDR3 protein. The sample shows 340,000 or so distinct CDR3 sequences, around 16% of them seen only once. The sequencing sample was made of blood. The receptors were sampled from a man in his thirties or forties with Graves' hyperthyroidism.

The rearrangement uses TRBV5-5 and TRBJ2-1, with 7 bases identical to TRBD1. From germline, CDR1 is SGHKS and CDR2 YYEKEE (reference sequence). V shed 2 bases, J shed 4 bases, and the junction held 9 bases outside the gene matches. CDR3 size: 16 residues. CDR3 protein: CASSFSPNRGYNEQFF. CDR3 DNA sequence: TGTGCCAGCAGCTTCTCCCCAAACAGGGGTTACAATGAGCAGTTCTTC.

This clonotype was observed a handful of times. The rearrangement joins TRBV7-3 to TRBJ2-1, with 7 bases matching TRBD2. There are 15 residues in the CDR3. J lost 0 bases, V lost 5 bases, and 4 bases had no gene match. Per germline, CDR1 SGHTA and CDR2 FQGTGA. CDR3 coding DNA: TGTGCCAGCAGCGCCTCTAGCGGCTCCTACAATGAGCAGTTCTTC. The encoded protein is CASSASSGSYNEQFF.

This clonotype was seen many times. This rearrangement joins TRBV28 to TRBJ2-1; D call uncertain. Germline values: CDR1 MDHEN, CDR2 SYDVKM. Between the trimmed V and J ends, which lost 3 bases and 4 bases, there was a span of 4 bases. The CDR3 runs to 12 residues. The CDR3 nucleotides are TGTGCCAGCAGTTTCGGATACAATGAGCAGTTCTTC. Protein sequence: CASSFGYNEQFF.

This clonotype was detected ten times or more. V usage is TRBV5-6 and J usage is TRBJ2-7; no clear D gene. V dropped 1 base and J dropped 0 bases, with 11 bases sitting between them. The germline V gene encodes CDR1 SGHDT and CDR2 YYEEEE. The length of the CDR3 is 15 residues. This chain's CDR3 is CASSLFVRSSYEQYF. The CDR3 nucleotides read TGTGCCAGCAGCTTGTTCGTCAGGAGCTCCTACGAGCAGTACTTC.

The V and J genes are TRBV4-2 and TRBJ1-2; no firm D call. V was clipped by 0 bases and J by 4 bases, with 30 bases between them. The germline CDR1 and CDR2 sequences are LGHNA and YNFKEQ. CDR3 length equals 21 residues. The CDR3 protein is CASSQDRLIPDGGRSPYGYTF. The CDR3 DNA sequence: TGTGCCAGCAGCCAAGATCGGCTTATTCCCGACGGAGGCAGGTCCCCCTATGGCTACACCTTC.

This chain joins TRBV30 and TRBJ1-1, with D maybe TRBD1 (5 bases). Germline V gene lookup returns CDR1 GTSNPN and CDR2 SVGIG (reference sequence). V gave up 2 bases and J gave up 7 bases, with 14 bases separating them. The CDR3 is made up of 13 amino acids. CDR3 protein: CAWSSRGGVEAFF. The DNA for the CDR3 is TGTGCCTGGAGTTCACGGGGGGGGGTTGAAGCTTTCTTT.

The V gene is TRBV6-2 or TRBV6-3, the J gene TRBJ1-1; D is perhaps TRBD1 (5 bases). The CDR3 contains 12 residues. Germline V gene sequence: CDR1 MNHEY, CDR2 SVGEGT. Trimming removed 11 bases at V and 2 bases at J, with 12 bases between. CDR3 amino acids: CALRQGNTEAFF. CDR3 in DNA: TGTGCCCTTCGCCAGGGAAACACTGAAGCTTTCTTT.

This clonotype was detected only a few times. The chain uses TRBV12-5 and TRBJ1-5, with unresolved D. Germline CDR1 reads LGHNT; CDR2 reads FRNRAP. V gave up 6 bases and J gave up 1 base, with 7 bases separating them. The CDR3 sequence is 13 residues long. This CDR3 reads CASGHLSNQPQHF. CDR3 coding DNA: TGTGCTAGTGGCCACCTGAGCAATCAGCCCCAGCATTTT.

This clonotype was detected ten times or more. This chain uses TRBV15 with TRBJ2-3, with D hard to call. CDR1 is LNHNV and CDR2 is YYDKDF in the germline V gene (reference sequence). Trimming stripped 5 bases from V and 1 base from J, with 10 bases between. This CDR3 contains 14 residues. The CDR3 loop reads CATSVAPGTDTQYF. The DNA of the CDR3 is TGTGCCACCAGCGTAGCCCCTGGCACAGATACGCAGTATTTT. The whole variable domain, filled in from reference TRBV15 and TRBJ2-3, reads DAMVIQNPRYQVTQFGKPVTLSCSQTLNHNVMYWYQQKSSQAPKLLFHYYDKDFNNEADTPDNFQSRRPNTSFCFLDIRSPGLGDTAMYLCATSVAPGTDTQYFGPGTRLTVL.

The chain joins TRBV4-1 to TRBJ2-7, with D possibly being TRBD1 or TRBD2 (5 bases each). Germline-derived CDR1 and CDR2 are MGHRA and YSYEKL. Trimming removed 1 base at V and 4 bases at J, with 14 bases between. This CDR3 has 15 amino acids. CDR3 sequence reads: CASSQVSGGEYEQYF. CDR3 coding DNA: TGCGCCAGCAGCCAAGTATCTGGGGGAGAGTACGAGCAGTACTTC.

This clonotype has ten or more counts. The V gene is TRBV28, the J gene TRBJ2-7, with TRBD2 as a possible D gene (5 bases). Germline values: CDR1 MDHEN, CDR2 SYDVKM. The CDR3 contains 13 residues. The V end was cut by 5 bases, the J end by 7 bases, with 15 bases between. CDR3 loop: CASSPWARGEQYF. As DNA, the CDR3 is TGTGCCAGCAGTCCTTGGGCCCGCGGGGAGCAGTACTTC.

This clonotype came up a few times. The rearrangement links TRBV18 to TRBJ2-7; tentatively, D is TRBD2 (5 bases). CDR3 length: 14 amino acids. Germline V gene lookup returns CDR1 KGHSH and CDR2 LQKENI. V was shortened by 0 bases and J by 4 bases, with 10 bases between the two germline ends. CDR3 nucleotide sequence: TGTGCCAGCTCACCACCGTCTAGCAAGTACGAGCAGTACTTC. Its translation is CASSPPSSKYEQYF.

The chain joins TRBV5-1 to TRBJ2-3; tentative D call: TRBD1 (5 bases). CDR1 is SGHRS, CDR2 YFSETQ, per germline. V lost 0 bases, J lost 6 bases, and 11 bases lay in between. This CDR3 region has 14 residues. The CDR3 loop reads CASSLAGPRDTQYF. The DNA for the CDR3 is TGCGCCAGCAGCTTGGCAGGGCCCCGCGATACGCAGTATTTT.

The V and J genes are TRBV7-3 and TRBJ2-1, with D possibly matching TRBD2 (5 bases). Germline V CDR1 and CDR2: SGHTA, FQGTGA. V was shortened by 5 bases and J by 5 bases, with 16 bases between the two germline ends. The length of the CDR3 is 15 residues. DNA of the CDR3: TGTGCCAGCAGCCACAACGCGGGCGGAAACAATGAGCAGTTCTTC. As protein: CASSHNAGGNNEQFF. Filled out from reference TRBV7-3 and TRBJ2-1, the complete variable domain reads GAGVSQTPSNKVTEKGKYVELRCDPISGHTALYWYRQSLGQGPEFLIYFQGTGAADDSGLPNDRFFAVRPEGSVSTLKIQRTERGDSAVYLCASSHNAGGNNEQFFGPGTRLTVL.

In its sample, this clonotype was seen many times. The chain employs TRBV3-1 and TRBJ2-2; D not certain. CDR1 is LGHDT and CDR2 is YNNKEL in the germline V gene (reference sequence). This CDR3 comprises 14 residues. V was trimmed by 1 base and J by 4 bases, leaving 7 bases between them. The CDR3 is CASSQAQITGELFF. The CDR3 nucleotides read TGTGCCAGCAGCCAAGCCCAGATCACCGGGGAGCTGTTTTTT.

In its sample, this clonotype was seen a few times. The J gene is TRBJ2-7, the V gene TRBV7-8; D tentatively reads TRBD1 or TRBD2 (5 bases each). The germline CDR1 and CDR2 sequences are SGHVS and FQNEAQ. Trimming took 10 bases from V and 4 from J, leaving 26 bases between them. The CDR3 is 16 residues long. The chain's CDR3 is CATSTGRALLGYEQYF. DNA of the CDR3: TGTGCCACCTCCACGGGGCGGGCGCTTTTGGGTTACGAGCAGTACTTC.

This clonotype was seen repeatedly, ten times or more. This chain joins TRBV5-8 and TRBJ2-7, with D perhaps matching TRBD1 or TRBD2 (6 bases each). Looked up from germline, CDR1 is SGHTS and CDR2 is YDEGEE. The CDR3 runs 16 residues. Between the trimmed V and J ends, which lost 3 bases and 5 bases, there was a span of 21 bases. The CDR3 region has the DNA TGTGCCAGCAGCTCCTTTAGGGGGGCGCGGACGGACGAGCAGTACTTC. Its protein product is CASSSFRGARTDEQYF.

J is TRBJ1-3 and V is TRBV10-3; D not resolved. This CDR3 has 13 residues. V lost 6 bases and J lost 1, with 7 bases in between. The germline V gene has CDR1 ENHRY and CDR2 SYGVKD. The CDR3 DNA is TGTGCCATCAGGGCGGGTTCTGGAAACACCATATATTTT. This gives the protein CAIRAGSGNTIYF.

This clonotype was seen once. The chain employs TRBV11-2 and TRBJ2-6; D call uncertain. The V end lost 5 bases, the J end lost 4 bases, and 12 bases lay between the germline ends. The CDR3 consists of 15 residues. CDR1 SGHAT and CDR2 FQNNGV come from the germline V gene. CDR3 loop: CASSGRGVGANVLTF. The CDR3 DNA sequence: TGTGCCAGCAGCGGCCGTGGTGTGGGGGCCAACGTCCTGACTTTC.

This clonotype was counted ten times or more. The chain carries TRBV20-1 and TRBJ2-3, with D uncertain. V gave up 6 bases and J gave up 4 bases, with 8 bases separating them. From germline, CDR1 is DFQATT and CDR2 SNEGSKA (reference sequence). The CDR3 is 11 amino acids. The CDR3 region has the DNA TGCAGTGCCCTAAGATCAGATACGCAGTATTTT. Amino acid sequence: CSALRSDTQYF.

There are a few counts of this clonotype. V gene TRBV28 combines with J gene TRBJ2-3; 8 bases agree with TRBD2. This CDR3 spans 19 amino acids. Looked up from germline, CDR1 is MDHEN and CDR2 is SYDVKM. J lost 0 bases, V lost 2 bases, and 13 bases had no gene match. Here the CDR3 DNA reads TGTGCCAGCAGTTTACCCACTAGCGGACCACCCTCTAGCACAGATACGCAGTATTTT. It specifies CASSLPTSGPPSSTDTQYF.

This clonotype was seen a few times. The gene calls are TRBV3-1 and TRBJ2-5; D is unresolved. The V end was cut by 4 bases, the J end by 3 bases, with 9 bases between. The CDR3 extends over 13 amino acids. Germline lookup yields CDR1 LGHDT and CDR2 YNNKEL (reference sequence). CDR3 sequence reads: CASSPSTEETQYF. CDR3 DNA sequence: TGTGCCAGCAGCCCCTCAACAGAAGAGACCCAGTACTTC.

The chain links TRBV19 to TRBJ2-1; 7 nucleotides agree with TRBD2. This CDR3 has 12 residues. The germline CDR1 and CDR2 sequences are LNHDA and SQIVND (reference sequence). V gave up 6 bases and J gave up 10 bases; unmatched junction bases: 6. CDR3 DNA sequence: TGTGCCAGTAGCAGGGAAGCGGGAGAGCAGTTCTTC. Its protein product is CASSREAGEQFF.

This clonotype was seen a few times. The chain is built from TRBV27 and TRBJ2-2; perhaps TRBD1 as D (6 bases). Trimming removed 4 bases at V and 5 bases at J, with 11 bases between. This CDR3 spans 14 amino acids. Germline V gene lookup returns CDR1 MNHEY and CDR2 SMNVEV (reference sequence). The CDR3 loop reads CASSWDITTGELFF. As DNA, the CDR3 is TGTGCCAGCAGTTGGGACATTACGACCGGGGAGCTGTTTTTT.

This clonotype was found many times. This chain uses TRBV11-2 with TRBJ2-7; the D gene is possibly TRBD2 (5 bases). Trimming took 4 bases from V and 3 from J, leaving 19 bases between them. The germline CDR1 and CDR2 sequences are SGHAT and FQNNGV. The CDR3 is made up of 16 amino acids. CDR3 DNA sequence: TGTGCCAGCAGCTCCGACCCGGGTACAGCGGACTACGAGCAGTACTTC. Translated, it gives CASSSDPGTADYEQYF.

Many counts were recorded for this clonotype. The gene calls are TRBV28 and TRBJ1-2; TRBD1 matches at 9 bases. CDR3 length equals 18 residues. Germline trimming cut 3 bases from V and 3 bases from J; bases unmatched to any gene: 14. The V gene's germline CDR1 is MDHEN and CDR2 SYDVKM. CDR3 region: CASSFPGDRVSPDYGYTF. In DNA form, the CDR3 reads TGTGCCAGCAGTTTCCCCGGGGACAGGGTGTCCCCCGACTATGGCTACACCTTC.